Described below is a single T cell receptor beta chain sequence and its context. The source of the sample is a study of cytomegalovirus exposure and HLA in healthy donors. CDR1 is SEHNR and CDR2 is FQNEAQ in the germline V gene (reference sequence). There are 14 residues in the CDR3. Trimming left V 1 base short and J 5 bases short, with 11 bases between. Healthy bone marrow donors supplied every sample. PCR was performed using 60 Vbeta and 13 Jbeta primers. Method: immunoSEQ multiplex PCR; TCRdb's copy keeps in-frame clones and lacks some. The top ten hold 5.5% to 9% of the sample, which has approximately 140,000 clones, 55% to 75% seen once.

The receptor comes from a woman aged 55-69 years in good health and CMV-seropositive. The specimen was PBMCs. V is TRBV7-9 and J is TRBJ2-5; D is possibly TRBD2 (5 bases). The CDR3: CASSLGLSDETQYF. In DNA form, the CDR3 reads TGTGCCAGCAGCTTAGGCCTTAGCGACGAGACCCAGTACTTC.